These 17 T cell receptor beta chains came from one sample sequenced in a study of blood T cell repertoires in COVID-19. Produced via immunoSEQ multiplex PCR; TCRdb's table is partial and in-frame only. The table has about 73,000 clones, around 82% seen once. The sequenced material came from peripheral blood. These receptors were collected from a man aged 50 to 60 with active COVID-19.

J is TRBJ1-1 and V is TRBV28; TRBD1 agrees at 11 bases. The germline CDR1 and CDR2 sequences are MDHEN and SYDVKM. The CDR3 consists of 15 residues. The V segment lost 5 bases and the J segment 11 bases; nucleotides outside the gene matches: 13. CDR3 in DNA: TGTGCCAGCAGTCGCCCTGGACAGGGGGCGCGAGAGGCTTTCTTT. It yields the protein CASSRPGQGAREAFF.

This clone was picked up a small number of times. The chain uses TRBV27 and TRBJ1-5, with D unclear. Germline V CDR1 and CDR2: MNHEY, SMNVEV (reference sequence). V shed 5 bases and J shed 2 bases, with 10 bases lying between them. The length of the CDR3 is 14 residues. Here the CDR3 DNA reads TGTGCCAGCAGTGCGGCGGGCGGCAATCAGCCCCAGCATTTT. The encoded protein is CASSAAGGNQPQHF.

DNA for the CDR3: TGTGCCAGCAGCACCCGGACTACCGGAACCCAGTACTTC. Its protein is CASSTRTTGTQYF. The genes are TRBV3-1 (or the pseudogene TRBV3-2) and TRBJ2-5, with D possibly TRBD2 on 6 matching bases. The CDR3 is 13 residues long. Germline lookup yields CDR1 LGHDT and CDR2 YNNKEL (reference sequence). V dropped 5 bases and J dropped 8 bases, with 15 bases sitting between them.

Here the CDR3 DNA reads TGTGCCAGTAGTATAAAGGGACAAAGAGCAGATACGCAGTATTTT. Amino acid sequence: CASSIKGQRADTQYF. The chain is built from TRBV19 and TRBJ2-3; D perhaps matches TRBD1 (6 bases). In germline, CDR1 is LNHDA, CDR2 SQIVND (reference sequence). Trimming took 2 bases from V and 4 from J, leaving 13 bases between them. The CDR3 spans 15 residues.

The sample holds one count of this clone. V is TRBV3-1 (or the pseudogene TRBV3-2) and J is TRBJ2-3; tentative D call: TRBD1 (6 bases). Trimming removed 2 bases at V and 4 bases at J, with 22 bases between. There are 18 residues in the CDR3. Germline loops: CDR1 LGHDT, CDR2 YNNKEL (reference sequence). CDR3 DNA sequence: TGTGCCAGCAGCCAACCGCGCCGGGACACCTCGCGGGCAGATACGCAGTATTTT. This translates into CASSQPRRDTSRADTQYF.

This clone was seen only once. The chain is built from TRBV19 and TRBJ2-5; TRBD2 agrees at 9 bases. Trimming cost V 4 bases and J 4 bases; bases outside gene matches: 7. Per germline, CDR1 LNHDA and CDR2 SQIVND (reference sequence). The CDR3 is made up of 15 amino acids. Written as DNA, the CDR3 is TGTGCCAGTAGTAGGTCCGGCGGGGGGGGAGAGACCCAGTACTTC. It yields the protein CASSRSGGGGETQYF. Full variable domain (outside the CDR3, taken from reference TRBV19 and TRBJ2-5): DGGITQSPKYLFRKEGQNVTLSCEQNLNHDAMYWYRQDPGQGLRLIYYSQIVNDFQKGDIAEGYSVSREKKESFPLTVTSAQKNPTAFYLCASSRSGGGGETQYFGPGTRLLVL.

The chain couples TRBV30 to TRBJ2-7, with D perhaps TRBD1 (6 bases). V lost 3 bases to trimming and J lost 3 bases, with 18 bases between them. This CDR3 has 15 amino acids. Germline V gene sequence: CDR1 GTSNPN, CDR2 SVGIG (reference sequence). The CDR3 bases are TGTGCCTGGAGGGATCCAAATCAGGGGCTCTACGAGCAGTACTTC. Encoded protein: CAWRDPNQGLYEQYF.

This clone was observed a few times. The chain employs TRBV19 and TRBJ2-7; 9 bases fit TRBD1. V shed 7 bases and J 3 bases; nucleotides not matched to a gene: 4. Germline V gene data show CDR1 as LNHDA and CDR2 as SQIVND (reference sequence). This CDR3 region has 13 residues. This chain's CDR3 is CASTPTGGYEQYF. The CDR3 DNA follows: TGTGCCAGTACCCCGACAGGGGGCTACGAGCAGTACTTC. Full variable domain (missing parts from reference TRBV19 and TRBJ2-7): DGGITQSPKYLFRKEGQNVTLSCEQNLNHDAMYWYRQDPGQGLRLIYYSQIVNDFQKGDIAEGYSVSREKKESFPLTVTSAQKNPTAFYLCASTPTGGYEQYFGPGTRLTVT.

The CDR3 bases are TGCGCCAGCAGCTCTCAAGGACCCCAGACAGGGGCCGAGCAGTACTTC. Translated: CASSSQGPQTGAEQYF. The V call is TRBV5-1, the J call TRBJ2-7, with 8 nucleotides matching TRBD1. Per the germline V gene, CDR1 is SGHRS and CDR2 is YFSETQ. The V and J ends lost 3 bases and 6 bases, in that order; junction bases with no gene match: 14. The CDR3 runs 16 residues.

This chain uses TRBV27 with TRBJ1-1; 10 nucleotides line up with TRBD1. CDR3 length equals 12 residues. In germline, CDR1 is MNHEY, CDR2 SMNVEV (reference sequence). J was trimmed by 11 bases and V by 4 bases; bases with no gene match: 4. The DNA for the CDR3 is TGTGCCAGCAGTTGGACAGGGGGAAGGGCTTTCTTT. This codes for CASSWTGGRAFF.

This chain joins TRBV6-5 and TRBJ2-7; 10 nucleotides agree with TRBD2. This CDR3 contains 13 residues. CDR1 is MNHEY and CDR2 is SVGAGI in the germline V gene. V shed 6 bases and J 10 bases; nucleotides not matched to a gene: 9. The CDR3 region is CASSLLAGGKQYF. DNA of the CDR3: TGTGCCAGCAGCCTTTTAGCGGGGGGCAAACAGTACTTC.

The chain uses TRBV19 and TRBJ2-5; the D is unclear. The CDR3 consists of 12 residues. Germline values: CDR1 LNHDA, CDR2 SQIVND (reference sequence). V gave up 6 bases and J gave up 5 bases, with 10 bases separating them. The CDR3 DNA reads TGTGCCAGTAGGAGCAGGCTGGAGACCCAGTACTTC. Translated: CASRSRLETQYF.

The chain carries TRBV13 and TRBJ2-7; 9 nucleotides line up with TRBD1. CDR1 is PRHDT and CDR2 is FYEKMQ in the germline V gene (reference sequence). This CDR3 comprises 14 residues. The J segment lost 5 bases and the V segment lost 7 bases, leaving 9 bases of the junction unmatched. CDR3 DNA: TGTGCCAGCACATTCCGGGACAGGGTCGACGAGCAGTACTTC. Residues: CASTFRDRVDEQYF.

This clone was seen a few times. This chain connects TRBV7-9 to TRBJ2-2; D is unresolved. The ends were cut back, 5 bases at V and 0 bases at J, with 4 bases in the middle. CDR1 SEHNR and CDR2 FQNEAQ come from the germline V gene (reference sequence). The CDR3 totals 13 residues. The DNA of the CDR3 is TGTGCCAGCAGCCTATCGAACACCGGGGAGCTGTTTTTT. As protein: CASSLSNTGELFF. The full variable domain, in which reference TRBV7-9 and TRBJ2-2 provide the parts outside the CDR3, is DTGVSQNPRHKITKRGQNVTFRCDPISEHNRLYWYRQTLGQGPEFLTYFQNEAQLEKSRLLSDRFSAERPKGSFSTLEIQRTEQGDSAMYLCASSLSNTGELFFGEGSRLTVL.

Only a few counts were recorded for this clone. The chain combines TRBV6-5 with TRBJ2-2; 10 bases agree with TRBD2. Germline assignment: CDR1 MNHEY and CDR2 SVGAGI. The length of the CDR3 is 14 residues. V lost 8 bases to trimming and J lost 4 bases; unmatched junction nucleotides: 4. This CDR3 reads CASGGLAVTGELFF. The CDR3 DNA sequence: TGTGCCAGCGGCGGACTAGCGGTCACCGGGGAGCTGTTTTTT.

The rearrangement uses TRBV29-1 and TRBJ2-7; 12 bases fit TRBD2. Trimming at V came to 4 bases and at J to 7 bases, leaving 11 bases not matched to a gene. The CDR3 loop spans 15 amino acids. Germline V lookup: CDR1 SQVTM, CDR2 ANQGSEA. CDR3 sequence reads: CSVVTPSGRAVEQYF. The DNA for the CDR3 is TGCAGCGTTGTAACCCCTAGCGGGAGGGCCGTTGAGCAGTACTTC.

V gene TRBV19 combines with J gene TRBJ1-6, with D possibly TRBD1 on 5 matching bases. The CDR3 sequence is 15 residues long. CDR1 is LNHDA and CDR2 is SQIVND in the germline V gene (reference sequence). The ends were cut back, 3 bases at V and 10 bases at J, with 16 bases in the middle. CDR3 sequence: CASSILGQGSSPLHF. The CDR3 DNA is TGTGCCAGTAGTATCCTCGGTCAGGGAAGCTCACCCCTCCACTTT.